The 5 T cell receptor beta chains below come from one sample, sequenced in a study of beta chain features in type 1 diabetes. Investigators reverse transcribed all isolated RNA, so they sequenced expressed TCRB transcripts. The assay was immunoSEQ multiplex PCR, and TCRdb's table has in-frame clones only and misses some. This sample has under 800,000 clones, with around 15% found just once. The specimen sequenced was naive CD4+ T cells from blood. These receptors all come from a man aged 18 to 29 in good health.

This clone has more than one count but fewer than ten. Other DNA variants within this sample encode the same CDR3. V usage is TRBV18 and J usage is TRBJ2-7, with 15 bases fitting TRBD2. The CDR3 loop spans 14 amino acids. CDR1 and CDR2 (germline): KGHSH, LQKENI. V shed 3 bases, J shed 6 bases, and the junction held 0 bases outside the gene matches. CDR3 sequence reads: CASSPGLAGGEQYF. For the CDR3, the DNA is TGTGCCAGCTCACCGGGACTAGCGGGGGGCGAGCAGTACTTC.

The table lists this clone with a count of one. CDR3 DNA sequence: TGTGCCAGCAGCTCGGGCGGGGGGAATAACAATGAGCAGTTCTTC. Encoded protein: CASSSGGGNNNEQFF. The genes are TRBV5-4 and TRBJ2-1; 8 bases are a match to TRBD2. This CDR3 spans 15 amino acids. Per the germline V gene, CDR1 is SGHNT and CDR2 is YYREEE (reference sequence). V trimming: 3 bases; J trimming: 5 bases; junction bases outside the gene matches: 7.

This clone was seen more than once but under ten times. V is TRBV7-8 and J is TRBJ2-2; D may match TRBD1 or TRBD2 (6 bases each). Germline assignment: CDR1 SGHVS and CDR2 FQNEAQ. The V end lost 2 bases, the J end lost 5 bases, and 24 bases lay between the germline ends. The CDR3 runs 19 residues. The CDR3 DNA reads TGTGCCAGCAGCTTATTTACGGGGGCGGTTGACGGTTCGACCGGGGAGCTGTTTTTT. Translation gives CASSLFTGAVDGSTGELFF.

The J gene is TRBJ2-7, the V gene TRBV27; no reliable D call. The CDR3 covers 15 residues. V lost 2 bases to trimming and J lost 3 bases, with 14 bases between them. Per germline, CDR1 MNHEY and CDR2 SMNVEV (reference sequence). The CDR3 spells CASSLAPSPFYEQYF. In DNA, the CDR3 is TGTGCCAGCAGTTTAGCCCCCAGTCCCTTCTACGAGCAGTACTTC.

This clone has just a few counts. This rearrangement joins TRBV2 to TRBJ1-5, with no clear D. Germline CDR1 and CDR2: SNHLY and FYNNEI. This CDR3 region has 14 residues. V was clipped by 4 bases and J by 2 bases, with 9 bases between them. The CDR3, as DNA: TGTGCCAGCAGTGGTAACTTCCGCAATCAGCCCCAGCATTTT. The encoded protein is CASSGNFRNQPQHF.